Below are 26 T cell receptor beta chains sequenced from a single sample in a study of human T cells and chemical hapten exposure. TCRdb re-analysed the RACE reads in MiXCR, keeping a single row per CDR3 protein. In the table there are about 82,000 distinct CDR3 sequences, approximately 12% of which are singletons. As for time point: patch test 3, about 24 weeks after DPC sensitization. Treatment: therapeutic diphenylcyclopropenone sensitization with weekly scalp DPC. Source: whole blood, taken in connection with sensitization to the hapten diphenylcyclopropenone (DPC). The receptors come from a woman aged 50 to 65 with alopecia areata. Some clones in this sample may be carry-over from other donors' samples.

This chain links TRBV5-4 with TRBJ2-1, with 8 bases fitting TRBD2. Losses at the gene ends were 0 bases for V and 3 bases for J; bases not matched to a gene: 5. The CDR3 is made up of 16 amino acids. Germline V gene lookup returns CDR1 SGHNT and CDR2 YYREEE (reference sequence). The CDR3 DNA reads TGTGCCAGCAGCTTGGGGACGGGAGGGGGCTACAATGAGCAGTTCTTC. Its translation: CASSLGTGGGYNEQFF.

This clonotype was recorded at least ten times. The gene calls are TRBV20-1 and TRBJ1-2; unclear D gene. The V end was cut by 5 bases, the J end by 0 bases, with 13 bases between. The CDR3 is made up of 14 amino acids. The germline CDR1 and CDR2 sequences are DFQATT and SNEGSKA (reference sequence). The CDR3 nucleotides read TGCAGTGCTTCGATACTAGGAGCTAACTATGGCTACACCTTC. This sequence encodes CSASILGANYGYTF.

A few counts support this clonotype. The chain uses TRBV1 and TRBJ1-5; the D segment call TRBD1 is taken from the table without a DNA check. TRBV1 is flagged as a pseudogene. CDR3 size: 16 residues. CDR3 in amino acids: CTSSPNSTEPYQPQHF. The CDR3 nucleotides read TGCACCAGCAGCCCCAATTCGACAGAGCCTTATCAGCCCCAGCATTTT.

Ten or more counts support this clonotype. The CDR3: CASSLGLFKRSPLHF. In nucleotides, the CDR3 is TGTGCCAGCAGCTTGGGACTGTTCAAACGGTCGCCCCTCCACTTT. V is TRBV5-6 and J is TRBJ1-6; D not certain. Trimming stripped 0 bases from V and 13 bases from J, with 17 bases between. CDR3 size: 15 residues. The germline CDR1 and CDR2 sequences are SGHDT and YYEEEE.

This sequence joins TRBV10-2 and TRBJ2-3; possible D gene TRBD2, 5 bases. Germline V gives CDR1 WSHSY, CDR2 SAAADI. Trimming shortened V by 6 bases and J by 1 base, and 8 bases separated the two germline ends. The CDR3 length is 13 residues. The CDR3 bases are TGCGCCAGCAGGGAGGTGGGCACAGATACGCAGTATTTT. Amino acids: CASREVGTDTQYF.

This clonotype has a count of ten or more. This chain uses TRBV12-3 or TRBV12-4 with TRBJ2-1; 8 bases line up with TRBD2. The CDR3 runs 21 residues. J gave up 4 bases and V 2 bases, and 22 bases lay outside the gene matches. CDR3 DNA sequence: TGTGCCAGCAGTTTAAGGGGGATCGGACTAGCCCTATTTACGGGTTACAATGAGCAGTTCTTC. Translated: CASSLRGIGLALFTGYNEQFF.

This clonotype showed up many times. The chain joins TRBV2 to TRBJ2-3; 9 bases agree with TRBD2. The CDR3 runs to 15 residues. Germline lookup yields CDR1 SNHLY and CDR2 FYNNEI. V gave up 3 bases and J gave up 4 bases; unmatched junction bases: 5. CDR3 protein: CASSDWTSASDTQYF. The CDR3, as DNA: TGTGCCAGCAGTGATTGGACTAGCGCCTCAGATACGCAGTATTTT.

J is TRBJ1-1 and V is TRBV7-9; no firm D call. Trimming removed 1 base from V and 5 bases from J, with 11 bases in between. The CDR3 length is 14 residues. In germline, CDR1 is SEHNR, CDR2 FQNEAQ (reference sequence). Here the CDR3 reads CASSLEGGRTEAFF. The CDR3 DNA sequence: TGTGCCAGCAGCTTAGAGGGCGGGAGGACTGAAGCTTTCTTT. The full variable domain, its missing parts supplied by reference TRBV7-9 and TRBJ1-1, is DTGVSQNPRHKITKRGQNVTFRCDPISEHNRLYWYRQTLGQGPEFLTYFQNEAQLEKSRLLSDRFSAERPKGSFSTLEIQRTEQGDSAMYLCASSLEGGRTEAFFGQGTRLTVV.

This chain links TRBV5-1 with TRBJ2-2; 7 bases align to TRBD2. J gave up 2 bases and V 0 bases, and 4 bases lay outside the gene matches. The CDR3 is made up of 16 amino acids. CDR1 is SGHRS and CDR2 is YFSETQ in the germline V gene. CDR3 protein: CASSLGLALNTGELFF. The CDR3, as DNA: TGCGCCAGCAGCTTGGGACTAGCACTAAACACCGGGGAGCTGTTTTTT.

This clonotype was seen only once. The chain joins TRBV6-2 or TRBV6-3 to TRBJ1-5; D is undetermined. This CDR3 has 14 residues. V lost 6 bases, J lost 4 bases, and 13 bases lay in between. Germline CDR1 MNHEY, CDR2 SVGEGT. The CDR3 sequence is CASRPDGGNQPQHF. In DNA, the CDR3 is TGTGCCAGCAGGCCCGACGGAGGAAATCAGCCCCAGCATTTT.

The chain employs TRBV12-3 or TRBV12-4 and TRBJ1-5; the match to TRBD1 covers 7 bases. This CDR3 is 15 amino acids long. The trim removed 3 bases at V and 0 bases at J, leaving 2 bases unmatched. CDR3 loop: CASSLGQYSNQPQHF. As DNA, the CDR3 is TGTGCCAGCAGTTTGGGACAGTATAGCAATCAGCCCCAGCATTTT.

This clonotype was observed a few times. The J gene is TRBJ2-7, the V gene TRBV20-1, with D perhaps TRBD2 (6 bases). Looked up from germline, CDR1 is DFQATT and CDR2 is SNEGSKA (reference sequence). Trimming removed 5 bases from V and 4 bases from J, with 21 bases in between. The CDR3 has 15 residues. CDR3 DNA: TGCAGTGCTCGGGGGAGTTCAGGAATGGGGTACGAGCAGTACTTC. Protein product: CSARGSSGMGYEQYF.

The chain couples TRBV28 to TRBJ2-7, with a weak D call TRBD2 (6 bases). The germline gives CDR1 MDHEN, CDR2 SYDVKM. The V and J ends lost 0 bases and 5 bases respectively, with 11 bases between them. The CDR3 consists of 14 residues. CDR3: CASSLWSGDDEQYF. CDR3 bases: TGTGCCAGCAGTTTATGGTCGGGAGATGACGAGCAGTACTTC.

Turning to this clonotype: A read error may be the cause here, since a much bigger clone is one base away. The V gene is TRBV6-6, the J gene TRBJ1-6, with 7 bases that match TRBD1. Germline lookup yields CDR1 MNHNY and CDR2 SVGAGI (reference sequence). This CDR3 has 16 residues. The CDR3 DNA reads as TGTACCAGCAGTTACCAGACAGGGACCGATGGTTCACCCCTCCACTTT. Protein product: CTSSYQTGTDGSPLHF.

In this sample, this clonotype turned up a few times. J is TRBJ2-1 and V is TRBV20-1; 7 positions match TRBD2. V lost 1 base and J lost 3; bases outside the gene matches: 3. Germline CDR1 is DFQATT and CDR2 is SNEGSKA (reference sequence). The CDR3 runs 14 residues. In DNA form, the CDR3 reads TGCAGTGCTAGAGTGCCTAGCGGCTACAATGAGCAGTTCTTC. It yields the protein CSARVPSGYNEQFF.

There are many counts of this clonotype. V usage is TRBV29-1 and J usage is TRBJ2-7; D might be TRBD2 (5 bases). The germline V gene encodes CDR1 SQVTM and CDR2 ANQGSEA. CDR3 length: 12 amino acids. V was cut by 7 bases and J by 2 bases, with 12 bases left in between. CDR3 nucleotide sequence: TGCAGCGCCAGGACTGGTCCCTACGAGCAGTACTTC. This encodes CSARTGPYEQYF.

Ten or more counts support this clonotype. The genes are TRBV29-1 and TRBJ1-2; 8 nucleotides match TRBD1. Germline V gene data show CDR1 as SQVTM and CDR2 as ANQGSEA. The V segment lost 7 bases and the J segment 4 bases; nucleotides outside the gene matches: 8. CDR3 length: 13 amino acids. The CDR3 bases are TGCAGCGACGACAGGGGAGTTTCCTATGGCTACACCTTC. This translates into CSDDRGVSYGYTF.

This clonotype showed up just a few times. The chain is built from TRBV20-1 and TRBJ1-1; a possible D gene is TRBD1 (5 bases). V was trimmed by 5 bases and J by 4 bases, leaving 14 bases between them. The CDR3 sequence is 13 residues long. Germline CDR1 is DFQATT and CDR2 is SNEGSKA (reference sequence). CDR3 DNA sequence: TGCAGTGCTCCAGGGTCCGGAGCCACTGAAGCTTTCTTT. It encodes CSAPGSGATEAFF.

This clonotype was seen many times. J is TRBJ1-4 and V is TRBV7-9, with D hard to call. From germline, CDR1 is SEHNR and CDR2 FQNEAQ (reference sequence). This CDR3 region has 11 residues. Between the trimmed V and J ends, which lost 4 bases and 10 bases, there was a span of 7 bases. CDR3 DNA: TGTGCCAGCAGCTCAGAGGGAAAACTGTTTTTT. This gives the protein CASSSEGKLFF.

Only a few counts were recorded for this clonotype. The chain employs TRBV29-1 and TRBJ1-5; TRBD1 is a possible D gene (5 bases). CDR3 length equals 14 residues. Germline CDR1 reads SQVTM; CDR2 reads ANQGSEA. V was cut by 4 bases and J by 0 bases, with 10 bases left in between. The CDR3 DNA reads TGCAGCGTTGTGGACACCTTTAGCAATCAGCCCCAGCATTTT. It yields the protein CSVVDTFSNQPQHF.

V is TRBV15 and J is TRBJ2-1; D might be TRBD2 (6 bases). V was shortened by 0 bases and J by 6 bases, with 9 bases between the two germline ends. The CDR3 totals 14 residues. Germline CDR1 LNHNV, CDR2 YYDKDF (reference sequence). For the CDR3, the DNA is TGTGCCACCAGCAGAGACCAAGCGGGCAATGAGCAGTTCTTC. This codes for CATSRDQAGNEQFF.

This clonotype was detected ten times or more. This chain connects TRBV29-1 to TRBJ2-3; no definite D call. Germline V gene lookup returns CDR1 SQVTM and CDR2 ANQGSEA. V was clipped by 4 bases and J by 9 bases, with 8 bases between them. This CDR3 region has 10 residues. The CDR3 DNA reads as TGCAGCGTTGGAGAACAGACGCAGTATTTT. This codes for CSVGEQTQYF.

This clonotype was seen many times. V usage is TRBV29-1 and J usage is TRBJ2-5, with D perhaps matching TRBD2 (7 bases). V was clipped by 3 bases and J by 4 bases, with 18 bases between them. This CDR3 spans 15 amino acids. CDR1 and CDR2 from the germline V gene are SQVTM and ANQGSEA. The CDR3 loop is CSVDGGRGGRETQYF. The CDR3 DNA sequence: TGCAGCGTTGATGGCGGGAGAGGGGGTCGAGAGACCCAGTACTTC.

This clonotype was observed at least ten times. The gene calls are TRBV29-1 and TRBJ2-1, with 11 positions matching TRBD2. V dropped 4 bases and J dropped 6; count of bases not matched to a gene: 5. The CDR3 is 14 amino acids. Germline CDR1 and CDR2: SQVTM and ANQGSEA. The CDR3 loop reads CSVGVAGGPNEQFF. CDR3 in DNA: TGCAGCGTTGGGGTAGCGGGAGGGCCCAATGAGCAGTTCTTC.

This clonotype was counted between two and nine times. The chain links TRBV5-6 to TRBJ2-7; no firm D call. The germline CDR1 and CDR2 sequences are SGHDT and YYEEEE. V lost 4 bases, J lost 3 bases, and 11 bases lay in between. This CDR3 spans 13 amino acids. In DNA form, the CDR3 reads TGTGCCAGCAGCACCCCCGAGAACTACGAGCAGTACTTC. Residues: CASSTPENYEQYF.

V usage is TRBV18 and J usage is TRBJ1-5; D ambiguous. Germline V lookup: CDR1 KGHSH, CDR2 LQKENI. The CDR3 runs 15 residues. V lost 5 bases to trimming and J lost 0 bases, with 11 bases between them. CDR3 in amino acids: CASSSGLYSNQPQHF. CDR3 nucleotide sequence: TGTGCCAGCTCATCTGGGCTTTATAGCAATCAGCCCCAGCATTTT. The full variable domain, completed using reference TRBV18 and TRBJ1-5, is NAGVMQNPRHLVRRRGQEARLRCSPMKGHSHVYWYRQLPEEGLKFMVYLQKENIIDESGMPKERFSAEFPKEGPSILRIQQVVRGDSAAYFCASSSGLYSNQPQHFGDGTRLSIL.